Detailed here is one T cell receptor (beta chain). The antigen it binds to is not known. Base quality data are lacking; no much larger clone is found one base away. This sample was included in a study of T cell changes during pregnancy in multiple sclerosis (dated by TCRdb to between 2018 and 2021). About the investigation overall: The study examined how the T cell repertoire changed over the course of pregnancy in women with multiple sclerosis.

The CDR3 numbers 15 residues from cysteine through phenylalanine. The only DNA kept is the CDR3, 45 bases in frame from the first base. V is cut by 0 bases and J by 5 bases, and the space between the germline ends is 13 bases. The germline V gene gives CDR1 as MNHEY and CDR2 as SVGAGI. The library relied on the immunoSEQ multiplex PCR assay. Drawn from immuneACCESS, this table holds only the in-frame rearrangements with V and J called that TCRdb kept. Clones are partly lost; checked studies trace under half to an unresolved V gene and leave the rest unexplained. The sample has about 59,000 clones on record, just under 95% of them singletons. The ten largest make up less than 0.45% of the sample.

This material consisted of CD4+ T cells from peripheral blood mononuclear cells, taken before pregnancy. The rearrangement joined TRBV6-5 to TRBJ1-1; too little of a D gene remains to name it. The sequence derives from a female donor with multiple sclerosis, enrolled in a pregnancy study. CDR3 loop: CASSYSVRVETEAFF. The DNA sequence follows: TGTGCCAGCAGTTACTCTGTCCGGGTAGAAACTGAAGCTTTCTTT.